The entry below describes one T cell receptor beta chain. The record originates from a study of shared clonotypes between healthy human individuals. Approximately 210 ng DNA, around 30,000 T cell genomes, went into each sorted-subset replicate PCR. Libraries were prepared by immunoSEQ multiplex PCR; TCRdb keeps only in-frame clonotypes and omits some of them. The data hold hundreds of thousands of clones, with 55% to 85% observed a single time. From germline, CDR1 is MGHRA and CDR2 YSYEKL. This CDR3 comprises 18 residues. The trim removed 0 bases at V and 7 bases at J, leaving 14 bases unmatched. The sample consisted of memory CD4+ T cells sorted from blood. As to subset: CD45RA-negative fraction. The chain recombines TRBV4-1 with TRBJ2-1; TRBD2 agrees at 8 bases. The receptor was derived from a woman in her 30s in good health. The CDR3 DNA reads TGCGCCAGCAGCCAAGATGGTCCCACAGCGGGAGTTCGGAATGAGCAGTTCTTC. Its protein product is CASSQDGPTAGVRNEQFF.